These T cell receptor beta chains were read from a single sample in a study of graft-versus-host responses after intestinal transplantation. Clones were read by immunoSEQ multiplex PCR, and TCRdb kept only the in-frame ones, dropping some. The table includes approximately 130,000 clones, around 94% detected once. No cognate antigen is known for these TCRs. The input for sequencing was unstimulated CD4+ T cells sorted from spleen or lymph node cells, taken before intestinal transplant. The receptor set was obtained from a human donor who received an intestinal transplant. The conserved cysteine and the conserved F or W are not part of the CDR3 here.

CDR3: ASSFAGVGGEQY
V: TRBV5-1
J: TRBJ2-7

CDR3: ASSLAETQY
V: TRBV5-1
J: TRBJ2-5

CDR3: ASSLGPGGNEQF
V: TRBV5-1
J: TRBJ2-1

CDR3: ASRSRRDRGYNEQF
V: TRBV11-2
J: TRBJ2-1

CDR3: ASRPEPNTEAF
V: TRBV7-3
J: TRBJ1-1

CDR3: ASRPLITLSEQY
V: TRBV2
J: TRBJ2-7

CDR3: ASSPFPGMNTEAF
V: TRBV18
J: TRBJ1-1

CDR3: ASSIVLPYRDVYGYT
V: TRBV19
J: TRBJ1-2

CDR3: ASSDFRGRAGGIDTQY
V: TRBV11-2
J: TRBJ2-3

CDR3: ASQQGSSINSPLH
V: TRBV19
J: TRBJ1-6

CDR3: ASSLHRGLYNEQF
V: TRBV11-2
J: TRBJ2-1

CDR3: ASSSFGGRTYNEQF
V: TRBV7-8
J: TRBJ2-1

CDR3: ASSGGVILNSPLH
V: TRBV6-1
J: TRBJ1-6

CDR3: ASSGQAEAF
V: TRBV5-6
J: TRBJ1-1

CDR3: ASSLRQISTDTQY
V: TRBV5-1
J: TRBJ2-3

CDR3: ASSESGKENTEAF
V: TRBV10-1
J: TRBJ1-1

CDR3: ASRPGHYEQY
V: TRBV2
J: TRBJ2-7

CDR3: ASSIEGGRDRGTLATEAF
V: TRBV21-1
J: TRBJ1-1

CDR3: ASSVEQGYTEAF
V: TRBV9
J: TRBJ1-1

CDR3: ASSPTGRKDREQF
V: TRBV5-6
J: TRBJ2-1

CDR3: ASSFMGGNQPQH
V: TRBV5-8
J: TRBJ1-5

CDR3: SVGLLGASEKLF
V: TRBV29-1
J: TRBJ1-4

CDR3: ASSEGGGFNYGYT
V: TRBV6-1
J: TRBJ1-2

CDR3: ASSLEGPSEAF
V: TRBV5-1
J: TRBJ1-1

CDR3: ASTLGLGSGANVLT
V: TRBV2
J: TRBJ2-6

CDR3: AWSGTTYQPQH
V: TRBV30
J: TRBJ1-5

CDR3: AVFGAQGTEAF
V: TRBV10-3
J: TRBJ1-1